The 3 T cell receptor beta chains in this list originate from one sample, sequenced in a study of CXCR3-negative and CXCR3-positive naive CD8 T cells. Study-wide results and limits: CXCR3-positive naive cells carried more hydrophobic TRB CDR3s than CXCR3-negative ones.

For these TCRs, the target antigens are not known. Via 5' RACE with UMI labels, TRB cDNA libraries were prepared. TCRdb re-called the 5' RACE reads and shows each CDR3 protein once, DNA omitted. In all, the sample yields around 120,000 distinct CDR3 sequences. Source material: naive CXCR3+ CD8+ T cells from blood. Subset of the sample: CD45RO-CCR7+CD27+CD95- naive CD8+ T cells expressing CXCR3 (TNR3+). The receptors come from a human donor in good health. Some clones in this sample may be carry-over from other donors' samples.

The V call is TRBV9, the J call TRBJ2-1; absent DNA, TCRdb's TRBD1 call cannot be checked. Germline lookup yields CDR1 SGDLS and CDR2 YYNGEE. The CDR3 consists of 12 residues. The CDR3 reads CASSPGTFEQFF.

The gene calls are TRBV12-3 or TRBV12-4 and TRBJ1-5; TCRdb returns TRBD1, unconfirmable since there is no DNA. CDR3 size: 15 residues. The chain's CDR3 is CASSLDRGLNQPQHF.

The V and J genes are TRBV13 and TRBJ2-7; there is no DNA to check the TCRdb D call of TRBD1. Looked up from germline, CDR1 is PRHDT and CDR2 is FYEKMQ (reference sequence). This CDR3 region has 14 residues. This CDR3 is CASTRQGVAYEQYF.